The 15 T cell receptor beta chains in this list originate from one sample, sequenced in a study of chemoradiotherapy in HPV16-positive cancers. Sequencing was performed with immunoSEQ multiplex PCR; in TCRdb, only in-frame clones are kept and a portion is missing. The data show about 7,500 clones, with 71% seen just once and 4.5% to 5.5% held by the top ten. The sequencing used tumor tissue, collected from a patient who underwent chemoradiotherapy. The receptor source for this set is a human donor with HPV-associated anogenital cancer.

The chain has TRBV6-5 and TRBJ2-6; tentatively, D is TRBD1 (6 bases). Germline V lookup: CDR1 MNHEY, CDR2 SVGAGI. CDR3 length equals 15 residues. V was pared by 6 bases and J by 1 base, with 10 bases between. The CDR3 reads CASSPGESGANVLTF. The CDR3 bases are TGTGCCAGCAGCCCAGGGGAATCTGGGGCCAACGTCCTGACTTTC.

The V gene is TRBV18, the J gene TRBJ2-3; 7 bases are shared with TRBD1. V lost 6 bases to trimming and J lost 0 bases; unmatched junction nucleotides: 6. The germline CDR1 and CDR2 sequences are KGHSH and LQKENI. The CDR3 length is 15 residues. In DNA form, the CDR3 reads TGTGCCAGCTCCCCGACAGGGTCTAGCACAGATACGCAGTATTTT. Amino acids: CASSPTGSSTDTQYF.

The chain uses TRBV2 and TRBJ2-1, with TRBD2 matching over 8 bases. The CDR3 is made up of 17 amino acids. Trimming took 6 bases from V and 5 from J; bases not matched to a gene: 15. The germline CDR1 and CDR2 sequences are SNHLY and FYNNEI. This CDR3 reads CASRPYLAAGGHNEQFF. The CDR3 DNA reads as TGTGCCAGCAGGCCTTACCTAGCGGCGGGGGGCCACAATGAGCAGTTCTTC.

The CDR3 nucleotides read TGTGCCAGCAGCTTAGAAACCGGGGGATACGAGCAGTACTTC. This sequence encodes CASSLETGGYEQYF. The V and J genes are TRBV7-2 and TRBJ2-7; a possible D gene is TRBD2 (6 bases). The V gene lost 1 base and the J gene lost 4 bases, with 11 bases spanning the gap. The germline gives CDR1 SGHTA, CDR2 FQGNSA. This CDR3 region has 14 residues.

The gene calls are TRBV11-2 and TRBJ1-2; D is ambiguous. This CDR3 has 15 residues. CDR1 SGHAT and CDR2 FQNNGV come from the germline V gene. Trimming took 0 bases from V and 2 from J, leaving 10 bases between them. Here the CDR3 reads CASSLDPSQNYGYTF. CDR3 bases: TGTGCCAGCAGCTTAGATCCGTCCCAGAACTATGGCTACACCTTC.

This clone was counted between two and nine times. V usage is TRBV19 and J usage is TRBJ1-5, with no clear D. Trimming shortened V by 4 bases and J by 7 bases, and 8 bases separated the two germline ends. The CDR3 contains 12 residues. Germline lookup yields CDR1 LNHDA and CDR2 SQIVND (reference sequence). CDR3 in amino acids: CASSNPPQPQHF. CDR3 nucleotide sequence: TGTGCCAGTAGTAACCCCCCACAGCCCCAGCATTTT. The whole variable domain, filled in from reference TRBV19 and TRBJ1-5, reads DGGITQSPKYLFRKEGQNVTLSCEQNLNHDAMYWYRQDPGQGLRLIYYSQIVNDFQKGDIAEGYSVSREKKESFPLTVTSAQKNPTAFYLCASSNPPQPQHFGDGTRLSIL.

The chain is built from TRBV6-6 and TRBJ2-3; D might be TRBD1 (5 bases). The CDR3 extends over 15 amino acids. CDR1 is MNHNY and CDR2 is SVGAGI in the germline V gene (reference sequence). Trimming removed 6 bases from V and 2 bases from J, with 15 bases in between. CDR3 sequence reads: CASSLRVGATDTQYF. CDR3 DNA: TGTGCCAGCAGCTTACGAGTAGGGGCCACAGATACGCAGTATTTT.

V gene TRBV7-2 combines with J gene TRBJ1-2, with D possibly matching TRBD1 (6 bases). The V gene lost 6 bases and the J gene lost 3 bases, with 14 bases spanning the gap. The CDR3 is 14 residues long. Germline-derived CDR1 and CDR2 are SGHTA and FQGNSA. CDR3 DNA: TGTGCCAGCAGTCTTTCAGGGGAGTACTATGGCTACACCTTC. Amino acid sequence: CASSLSGEYYGYTF.

CDR3 protein: CASSQSTGSYEQYF. CDR3 nucleotides: TGCGCCAGCAGCCAGTCGACAGGGAGCTACGAGCAGTACTTC. V and J are TRBV5-1 and TRBJ2-7; TRBD1 agrees at 7 bases. Losses at the gene ends were 4 bases for V and 3 bases for J; bases not matched to a gene: 7. CDR3 length: 14 amino acids. Germline V gene lookup returns CDR1 SGHRS and CDR2 YFSETQ. Looking up the rest from reference TRBV5-1 and TRBJ2-7 gives the full variable domain: KAGVTQTPRYLIKTRGQQVTLSCSPISGHRSVSWYQQTPGQGLQFLFEYFSETQRNKGNFPGRFSGRQFSNSRSEMNVSTLELGDSALYLCASSQSTGSYEQYFGPGTRLTVT.

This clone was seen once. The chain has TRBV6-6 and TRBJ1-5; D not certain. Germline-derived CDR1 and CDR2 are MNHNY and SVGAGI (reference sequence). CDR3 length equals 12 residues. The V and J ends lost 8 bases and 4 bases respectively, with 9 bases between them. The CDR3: CASSEPNQPQHF. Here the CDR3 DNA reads TGTGCCAGCTCAGAGCCGAATCAGCCCCAGCATTTT.

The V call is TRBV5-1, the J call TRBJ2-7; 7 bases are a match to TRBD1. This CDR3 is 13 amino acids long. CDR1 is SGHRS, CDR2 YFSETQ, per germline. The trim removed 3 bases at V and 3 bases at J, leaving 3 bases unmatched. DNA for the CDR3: TGCGCCAGCAGCTGGTGGGACAGCTACGAGCAGTACTTC. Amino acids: CASSWWDSYEQYF.

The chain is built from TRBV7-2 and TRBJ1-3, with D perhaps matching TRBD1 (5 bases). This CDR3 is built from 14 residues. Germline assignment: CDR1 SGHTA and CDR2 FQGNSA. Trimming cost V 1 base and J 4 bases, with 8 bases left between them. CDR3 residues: CASSLVRGGNTIYF. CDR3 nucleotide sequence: TGTGCCAGCAGCTTAGTTAGGGGAGGAAACACCATATATTTT.

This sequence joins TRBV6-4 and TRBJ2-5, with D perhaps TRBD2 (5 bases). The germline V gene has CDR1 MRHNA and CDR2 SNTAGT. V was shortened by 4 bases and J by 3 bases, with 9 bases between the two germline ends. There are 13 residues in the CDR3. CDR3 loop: CASSAGGKETQYF. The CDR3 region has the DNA TGTGCCAGCAGTGCCGGAGGAAAAGAGACCCAGTACTTC.

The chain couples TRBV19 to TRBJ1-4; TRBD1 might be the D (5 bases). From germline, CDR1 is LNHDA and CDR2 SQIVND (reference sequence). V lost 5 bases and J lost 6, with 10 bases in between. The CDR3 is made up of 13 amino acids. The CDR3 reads CASSFSGHEKLFF. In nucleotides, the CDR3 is TGTGCCAGTAGTTTTTCAGGGCATGAAAAACTGTTTTTT.

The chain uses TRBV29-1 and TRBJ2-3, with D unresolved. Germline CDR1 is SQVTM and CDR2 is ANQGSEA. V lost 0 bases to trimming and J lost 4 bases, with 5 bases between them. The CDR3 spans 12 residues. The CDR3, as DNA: TGCAGCGTTGAAGAACAGTCAGATACGCAGTATTTT. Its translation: CSVEEQSDTQYF.